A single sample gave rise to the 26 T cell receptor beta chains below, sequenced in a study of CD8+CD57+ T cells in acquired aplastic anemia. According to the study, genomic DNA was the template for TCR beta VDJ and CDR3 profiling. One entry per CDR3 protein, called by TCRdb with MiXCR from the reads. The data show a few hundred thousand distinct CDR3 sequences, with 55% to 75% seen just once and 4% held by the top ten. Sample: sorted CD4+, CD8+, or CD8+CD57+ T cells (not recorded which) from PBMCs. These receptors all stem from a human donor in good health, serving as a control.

CDR3 protein: CASTSTRGVTAEYF. CDR3 in DNA: TGTGCCAGCACTTCCACCAGGGGAGTAACGGCCGAGTACTTC. The chain joins TRBV7-8 to TRBJ2-5; a possible D gene is TRBD1 (6 bases). V dropped 7 bases and J dropped 12 bases, with 24 bases sitting between them. The CDR3 is made up of 14 amino acids. Looked up from germline, CDR1 is SGHVS and CDR2 is FQNEAQ.

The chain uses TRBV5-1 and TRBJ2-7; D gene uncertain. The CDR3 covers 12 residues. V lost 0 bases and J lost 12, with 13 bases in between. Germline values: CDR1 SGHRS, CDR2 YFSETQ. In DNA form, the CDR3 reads TGCGCCAGCAGCTTGGCTATCTCCGAGTTGTACTTC. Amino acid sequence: CASSLAISELYF.

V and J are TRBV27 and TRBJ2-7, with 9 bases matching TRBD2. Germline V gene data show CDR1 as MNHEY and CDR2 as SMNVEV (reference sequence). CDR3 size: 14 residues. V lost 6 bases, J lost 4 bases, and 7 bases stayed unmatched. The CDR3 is CASSGGGARYEQYF. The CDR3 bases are TGTGCCAGCAGCGGCGGGGGGGCGAGGTACGAGCAGTACTTC.

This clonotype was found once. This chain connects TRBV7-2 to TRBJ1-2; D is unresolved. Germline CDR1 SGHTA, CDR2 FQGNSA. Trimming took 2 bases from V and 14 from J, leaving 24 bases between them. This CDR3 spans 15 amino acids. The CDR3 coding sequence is TGTGCCAGCAGCTTATTTCAGTCAGAACAAGAGACCCAGACCTTC. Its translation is CASSLFQSEQETQTF. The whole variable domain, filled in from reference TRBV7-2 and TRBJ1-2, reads GAGVSQSPSNKVTEKGKDVELRCDPISGHTALYWYRQSLGQGLEFLIYFQGNSAPDKSGLPSDRFSAERTGGSVSTLTIQRTQQEDSAVYLCASSLFQSEQETQTFGSGTRLTVV.

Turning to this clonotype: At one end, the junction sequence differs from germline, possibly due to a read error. The CDR3 reads CASRLGLAGGTDTQYF. The CDR3, as DNA: TGCGCCAGCAGGCTCGGTCTAGCGGGGGGCACAGATACGCAGTATTTT. J is TRBJ2-3 and V is TRBV6-5; TRBD2 aligns across 10 bases. This CDR3 spans 16 amino acids. Germline V gene lookup returns CDR1 MNHEY and CDR2 SVGAGI.

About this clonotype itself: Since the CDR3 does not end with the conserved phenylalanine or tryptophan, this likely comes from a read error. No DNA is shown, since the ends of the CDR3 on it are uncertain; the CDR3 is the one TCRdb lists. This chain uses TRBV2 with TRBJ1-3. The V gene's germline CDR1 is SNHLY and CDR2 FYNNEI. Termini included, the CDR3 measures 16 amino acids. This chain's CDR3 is CASSRLAGAYEQYFGP.

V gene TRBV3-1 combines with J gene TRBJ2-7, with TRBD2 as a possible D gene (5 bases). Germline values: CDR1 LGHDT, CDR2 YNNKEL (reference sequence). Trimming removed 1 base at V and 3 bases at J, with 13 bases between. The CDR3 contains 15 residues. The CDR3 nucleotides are TGTGCCAGCAGCCAAGGATTTCTGGGGAGCTACGAGCAGTACTTC. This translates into CASSQGFLGSYEQYF.

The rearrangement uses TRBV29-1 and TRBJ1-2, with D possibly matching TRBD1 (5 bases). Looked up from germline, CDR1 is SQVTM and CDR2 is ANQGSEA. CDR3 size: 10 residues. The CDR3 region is CIARDQGYTF. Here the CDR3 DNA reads TGCATTGCCAGGGATCAGGGCTACACCTTC.

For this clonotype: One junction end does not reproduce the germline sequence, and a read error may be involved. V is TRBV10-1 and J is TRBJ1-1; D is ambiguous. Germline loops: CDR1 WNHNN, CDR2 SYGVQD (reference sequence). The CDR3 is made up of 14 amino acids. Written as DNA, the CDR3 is TGTGCCAGCAGTGGGCGGACCCCGGGAGCTGAAGTTTTCTTT. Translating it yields CASSGRTPGAEVFF.

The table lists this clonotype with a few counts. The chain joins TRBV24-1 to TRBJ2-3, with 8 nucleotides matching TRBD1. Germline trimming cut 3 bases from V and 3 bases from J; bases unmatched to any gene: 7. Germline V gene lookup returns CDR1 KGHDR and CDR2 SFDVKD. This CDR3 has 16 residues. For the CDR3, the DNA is TGTGCCACCAGTGATACAGGGGGAGGACTTACAGATACGCAGTATTTT. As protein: CATSDTGGGLTDTQYF.

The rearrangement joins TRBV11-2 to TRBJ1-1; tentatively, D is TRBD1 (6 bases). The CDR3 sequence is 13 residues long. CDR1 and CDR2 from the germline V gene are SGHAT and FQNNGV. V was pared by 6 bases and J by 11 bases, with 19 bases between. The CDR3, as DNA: TGTGCCAGCAGGGATAACGGGGGCCTTATTGCTTTCTTT. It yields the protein CASRDNGGLIAFF. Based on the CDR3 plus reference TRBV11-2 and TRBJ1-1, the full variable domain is EAGVAQSPRYKIIEKRQSVAFWCNPISGHATLYWYQQILGQGPKLLIQFQNNGVVDDSQLPKDRFSAERLKGVDSTLKIQPAKLEDSAVYLCASRDNGGLIAFFGQGTRLTVV.

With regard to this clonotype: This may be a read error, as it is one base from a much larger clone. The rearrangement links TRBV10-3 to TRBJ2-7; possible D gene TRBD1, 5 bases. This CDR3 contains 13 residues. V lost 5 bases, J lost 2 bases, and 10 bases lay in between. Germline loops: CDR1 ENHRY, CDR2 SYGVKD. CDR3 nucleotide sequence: TGTGCCATCAGTTCCAGGGTCCCCTACGAGCAGTACTTC. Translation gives CAISSRVPYEQYF.

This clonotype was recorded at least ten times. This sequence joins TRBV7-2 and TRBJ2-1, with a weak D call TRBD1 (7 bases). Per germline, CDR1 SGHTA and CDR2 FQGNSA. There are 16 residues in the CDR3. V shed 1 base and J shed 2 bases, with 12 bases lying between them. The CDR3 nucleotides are TGTGCCAGCAGCTTAGAGGGGGGACAGACCTACAATGAGCAGTTCTTC. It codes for CASSLEGGQTYNEQFF.

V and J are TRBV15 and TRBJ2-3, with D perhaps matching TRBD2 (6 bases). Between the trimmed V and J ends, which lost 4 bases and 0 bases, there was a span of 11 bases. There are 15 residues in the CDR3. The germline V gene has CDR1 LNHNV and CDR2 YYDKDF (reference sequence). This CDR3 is CATSTGVLSTDTQYF. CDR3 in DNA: TGTGCCACCAGCACGGGGGTTCTGAGCACAGATACGCAGTATTTT.

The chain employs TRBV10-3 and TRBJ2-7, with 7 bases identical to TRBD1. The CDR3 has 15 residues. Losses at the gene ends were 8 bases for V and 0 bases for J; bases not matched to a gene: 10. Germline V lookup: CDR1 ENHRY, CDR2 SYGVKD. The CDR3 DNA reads TGTGCCATCTCGGGTTCGGGACAGAGCTCCTACGAGCAGTACTTC. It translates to CAISGSGQSSYEQYF.

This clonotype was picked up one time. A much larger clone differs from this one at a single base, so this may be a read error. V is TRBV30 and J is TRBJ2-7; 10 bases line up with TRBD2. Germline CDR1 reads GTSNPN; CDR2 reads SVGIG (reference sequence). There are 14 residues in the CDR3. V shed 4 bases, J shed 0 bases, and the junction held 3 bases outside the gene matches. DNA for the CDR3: TGTGCCTGGATCGAGCGGGGGGGCTCCTACGAGCAGTACTTC. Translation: CAWIERGGSYEQYF.

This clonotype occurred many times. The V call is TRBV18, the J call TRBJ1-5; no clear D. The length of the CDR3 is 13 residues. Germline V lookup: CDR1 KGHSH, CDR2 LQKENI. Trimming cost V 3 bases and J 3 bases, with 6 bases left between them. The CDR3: CASSPGVNQPQHF. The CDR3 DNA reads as TGTGCCAGCTCACCTGGGGTCAATCAGCCCCAGCATTTT.

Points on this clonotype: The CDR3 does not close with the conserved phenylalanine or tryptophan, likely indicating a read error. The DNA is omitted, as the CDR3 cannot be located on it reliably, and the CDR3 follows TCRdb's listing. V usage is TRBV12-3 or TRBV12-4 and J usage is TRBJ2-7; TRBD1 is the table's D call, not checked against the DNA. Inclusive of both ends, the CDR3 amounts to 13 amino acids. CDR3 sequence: CASSYSGERTDSI.

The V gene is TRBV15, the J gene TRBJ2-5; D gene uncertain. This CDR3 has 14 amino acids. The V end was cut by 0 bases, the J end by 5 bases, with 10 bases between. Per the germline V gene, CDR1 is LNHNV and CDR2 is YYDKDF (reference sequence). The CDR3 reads CATSREGIWETQYF. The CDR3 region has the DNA TGTGCCACCAGCAGAGAAGGCATTTGGGAGACCCAGTACTTC.

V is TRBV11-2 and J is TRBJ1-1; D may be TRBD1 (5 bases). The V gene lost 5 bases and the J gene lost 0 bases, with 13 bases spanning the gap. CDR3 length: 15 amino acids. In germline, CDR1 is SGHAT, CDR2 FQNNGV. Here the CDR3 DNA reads TGTGCCAGCAGCCAATCAGCAGGGCTGAACACTGAAGCTTTCTTT. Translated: CASSQSAGLNTEAFF. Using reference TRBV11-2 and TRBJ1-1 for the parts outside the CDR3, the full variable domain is EAGVAQSPRYKIIEKRQSVAFWCNPISGHATLYWYQQILGQGPKLLIQFQNNGVVDDSQLPKDRFSAERLKGVDSTLKIQPAKLEDSAVYLCASSQSAGLNTEAFFGQGTRLTVV.

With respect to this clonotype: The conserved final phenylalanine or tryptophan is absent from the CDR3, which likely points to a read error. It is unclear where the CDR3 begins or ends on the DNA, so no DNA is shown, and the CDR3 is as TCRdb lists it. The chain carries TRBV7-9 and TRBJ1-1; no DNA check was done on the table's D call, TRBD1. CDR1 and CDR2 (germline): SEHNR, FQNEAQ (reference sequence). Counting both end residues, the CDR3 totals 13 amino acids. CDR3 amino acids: CASSSPGTGHLAS.

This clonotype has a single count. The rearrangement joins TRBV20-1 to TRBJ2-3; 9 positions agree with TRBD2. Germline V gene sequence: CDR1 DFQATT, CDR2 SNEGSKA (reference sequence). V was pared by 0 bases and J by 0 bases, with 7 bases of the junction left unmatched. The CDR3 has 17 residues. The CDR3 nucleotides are TGCAGTGCTAGAGATGAGGGGGCGGGAGGGAGCACAGATACGCAGTATTTT. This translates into CSARDEGAGGSTDTQYF.

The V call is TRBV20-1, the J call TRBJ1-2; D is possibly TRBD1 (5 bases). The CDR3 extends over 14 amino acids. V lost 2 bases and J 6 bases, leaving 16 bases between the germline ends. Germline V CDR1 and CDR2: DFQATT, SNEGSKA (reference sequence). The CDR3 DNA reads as TGCAGTGCTAGACAGGGAGACAACTATGATGGCTACACCTTC. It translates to CSARQGDNYDGYTF.

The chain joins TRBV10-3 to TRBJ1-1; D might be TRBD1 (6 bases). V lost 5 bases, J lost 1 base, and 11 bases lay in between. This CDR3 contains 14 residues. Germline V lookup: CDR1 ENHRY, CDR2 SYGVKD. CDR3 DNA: TGTGCCATCAGTAGCACAGGGACGAACACTGAAGCTTTCTTT. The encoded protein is CAISSTGTNTEAFF.

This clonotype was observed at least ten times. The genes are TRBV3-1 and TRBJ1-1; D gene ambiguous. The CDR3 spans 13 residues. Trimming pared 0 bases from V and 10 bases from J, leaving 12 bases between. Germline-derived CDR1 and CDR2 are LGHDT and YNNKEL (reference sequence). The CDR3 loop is CASSQERRSPAFF. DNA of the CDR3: TGTGCCAGCAGCCAAGAGAGGAGGTCTCCAGCTTTCTTT.

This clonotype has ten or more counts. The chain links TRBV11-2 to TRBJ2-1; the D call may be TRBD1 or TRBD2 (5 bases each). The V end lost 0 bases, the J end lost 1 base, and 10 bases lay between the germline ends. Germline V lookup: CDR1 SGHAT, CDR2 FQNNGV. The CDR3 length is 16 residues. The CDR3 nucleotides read TGTGCCAGCAGCTTAGATCTGGGGGTATCCTACAATGAGCAGTTCTTC. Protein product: CASSLDLGVSYNEQFF.